These 9 T cell receptor beta chains were sequenced from one sample in a study of blood T cell repertoires in COVID-19. Repertoires were generated with immunoSEQ multiplex PCR, while TCRdb's copy carries only in-frame clones and drops some. The table records 140,000 to 150,000 clones, over 80% of them present only once. Sequencing used peripheral blood. The receptor set was obtained from a young man with COVID-19, enrolled during active disease.

This chain uses TRBV5-6 with TRBJ2-7; 7 bases map to TRBD1. The junction had 8 bases not matched to a gene; V was cut back by 3 bases and J by 5 bases. The CDR3 totals 14 residues. Germline V gene lookup returns CDR1 SGHDT and CDR2 YYEEEE. The DNA for the CDR3 is TGTGCCAGCAGCTCCTCAGGGGGAAGGCACGAGCAGTACTTC. It specifies CASSSSGGRHEQYF.

The gene calls are TRBV6-2 or TRBV6-3 and TRBJ2-1, with 11 bases identical to TRBD2. CDR1 is MNHEY and CDR2 is SVGEGT in the germline V gene. Trimming cost V 5 bases and J 6 bases; bases outside gene matches: 6. This CDR3 has 15 amino acids. Here the CDR3 reads CASSRLAGKGNEQFF. CDR3 bases: TGTGCCAGCAGTCGACTAGCGGGAAAGGGCAATGAGCAGTTCTTC.

V gene TRBV7-9 combines with J gene TRBJ2-7; perhaps TRBD2 as D (6 bases). CDR3 length: 12 amino acids. The ends were cut back, 5 bases at V and 11 bases at J, with 16 bases in the middle. The V gene's germline CDR1 is SEHNR and CDR2 FQNEAQ (reference sequence). The CDR3 loop reads CASSRGRTGEYF. In nucleotides, the CDR3 is TGTGCCAGCAGCAGAGGGCGAACGGGGGAGTACTTC.

This rearrangement joins TRBV21-1 to TRBJ1-1. TRBV21-1 is shown as a pseudogene. The CDR3 loop spans 11 amino acids. In nucleotides, the CDR3 is TGTGCCTCGGTGGGAGACACTGAAGCTTTCTTT. It encodes CASVGDTEAFF.

The rearrangement joins TRBV4-1 to TRBJ2-5; D remains ambiguous. Trimming took 3 bases from V and 2 from J, leaving 7 bases between them. The CDR3 extends over 13 amino acids. Germline V gene sequence: CDR1 MGHRA, CDR2 YSYEKL. CDR3: CASSHLVQETQYF. The CDR3 DNA sequence: TGCGCCAGCAGCCACCTAGTTCAAGAGACCCAGTACTTC.

J is TRBJ2-7 and V is TRBV6-5; weak D call: TRBD1 (6 bases). V dropped 0 bases and J dropped 1 base, with 10 bases sitting between them. Germline lookup yields CDR1 MNHEY and CDR2 SVGAGI. The CDR3 loop spans 15 amino acids. This CDR3 is CASSYSSQGSYEQYF. The CDR3 coding sequence is TGTGCCAGCAGTTACTCGTCGCAGGGGTCCTACGAGCAGTACTTC.

The chain is built from TRBV5-4 and TRBJ1-4; D might be TRBD1 (5 bases). Germline V gives CDR1 SGHNT, CDR2 YYREEE (reference sequence). V was shortened by 0 bases and J by 10 bases, with 10 bases between the two germline ends. The CDR3 is 13 amino acids. For the CDR3, the DNA is TGTGCCAGCAGCTTGGAGGACGGGGGAAAACTGTTTTTT. This encodes CASSLEDGGKLFF.

This clone was seen a single time. This sequence joins TRBV6-5 and TRBJ1-1, with D unresolved. This CDR3 has 13 amino acids. In germline, CDR1 is MNHEY, CDR2 SVGAGI. V lost 2 bases, J lost 1 base, and 5 bases lay in between. The CDR3 sequence is CASSYPQNTEAFF. The CDR3 DNA is TGTGCCAGCAGTTACCCCCAGAACACTGAAGCTTTCTTT.

This sequence joins TRBV19 and TRBJ2-5, with 8 bases fitting TRBD2. The germline CDR1 and CDR2 sequences are LNHDA and SQIVND (reference sequence). The CDR3 totals 13 residues. V was pared by 7 bases and J by 4 bases, with 5 bases of the junction left unmatched. CDR3 region: CASNGRATETQYF. As DNA, the CDR3 is TGTGCCAGTAACGGGAGGGCCACAGAGACCCAGTACTTC.